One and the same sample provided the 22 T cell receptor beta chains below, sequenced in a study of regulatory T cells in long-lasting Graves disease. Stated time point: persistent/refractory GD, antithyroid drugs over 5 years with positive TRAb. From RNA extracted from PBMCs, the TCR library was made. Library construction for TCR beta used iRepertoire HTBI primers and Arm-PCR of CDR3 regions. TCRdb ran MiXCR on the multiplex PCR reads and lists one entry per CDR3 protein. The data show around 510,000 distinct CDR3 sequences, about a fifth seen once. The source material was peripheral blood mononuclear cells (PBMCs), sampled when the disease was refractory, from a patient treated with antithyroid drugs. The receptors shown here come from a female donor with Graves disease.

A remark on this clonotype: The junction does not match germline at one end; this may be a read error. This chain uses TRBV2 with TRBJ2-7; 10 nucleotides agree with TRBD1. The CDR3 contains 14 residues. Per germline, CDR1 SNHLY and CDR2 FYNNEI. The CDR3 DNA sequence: TGTGCCAACAGTCCCCGGGACAGGGGATACGAGCAGTACTTC. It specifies CANSPRDRGYEQYF. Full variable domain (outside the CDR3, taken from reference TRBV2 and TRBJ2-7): EPEVTQTPSHQVTQMGQEVILRCVPISNHLYFYWYRQILGQKVEFLVSFYNNEISEKSEIFDDQFSVERPDGSNFTLKIRSTKLEDSAMYFCANSPRDRGYEQYFGPGTRLTVT.

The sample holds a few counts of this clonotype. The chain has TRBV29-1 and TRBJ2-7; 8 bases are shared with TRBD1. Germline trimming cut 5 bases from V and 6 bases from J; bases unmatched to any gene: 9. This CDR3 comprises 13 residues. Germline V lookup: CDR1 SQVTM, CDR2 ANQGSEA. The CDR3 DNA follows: TGCAGCGTTAACCTCAGGGGGCTTCTCGAGCAGTACTTC. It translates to CSVNLRGLLEQYF.

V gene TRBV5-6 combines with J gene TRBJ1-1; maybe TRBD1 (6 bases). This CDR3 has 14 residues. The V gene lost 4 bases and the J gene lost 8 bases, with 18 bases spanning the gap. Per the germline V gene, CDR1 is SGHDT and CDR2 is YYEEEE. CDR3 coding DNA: TGTGCCAGCAGCCGAACAGGATGGGGGGGCGAAGCTTTCTTT. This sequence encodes CASSRTGWGGEAFF.

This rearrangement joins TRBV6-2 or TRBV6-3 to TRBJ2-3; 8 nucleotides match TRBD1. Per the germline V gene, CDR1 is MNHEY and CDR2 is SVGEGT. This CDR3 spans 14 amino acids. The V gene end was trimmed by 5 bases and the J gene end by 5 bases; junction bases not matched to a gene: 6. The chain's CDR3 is CASSIGQGGDTQYF. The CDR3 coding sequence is TGTGCCAGCAGTATTGGACAGGGAGGAGATACGCAGTATTTT.

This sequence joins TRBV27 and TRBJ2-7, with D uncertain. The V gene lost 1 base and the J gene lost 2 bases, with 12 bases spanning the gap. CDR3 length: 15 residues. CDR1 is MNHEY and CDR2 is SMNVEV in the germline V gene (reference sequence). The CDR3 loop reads CASSLLGENPYEQYF. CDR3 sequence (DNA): TGTGCCAGCAGTTTATTAGGAGAGAACCCCTACGAGCAGTACTTC.

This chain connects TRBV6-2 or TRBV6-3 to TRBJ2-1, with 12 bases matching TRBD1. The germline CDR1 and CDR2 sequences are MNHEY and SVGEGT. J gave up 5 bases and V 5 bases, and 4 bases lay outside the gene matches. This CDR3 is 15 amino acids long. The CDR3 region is CASSAGQGAHNEQFF. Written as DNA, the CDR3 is TGTGCCAGCAGTGCGGGACAGGGGGCCCACAATGAGCAGTTCTTC.

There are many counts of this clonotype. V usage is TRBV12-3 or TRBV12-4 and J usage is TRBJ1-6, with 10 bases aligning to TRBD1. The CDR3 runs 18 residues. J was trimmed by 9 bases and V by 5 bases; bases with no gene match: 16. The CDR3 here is CASSLLRDRGVRSSPLHF. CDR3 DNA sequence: TGTGCCAGCAGTCTCTTAAGGGACAGGGGAGTCCGGAGTTCACCCCTCCACTTT.

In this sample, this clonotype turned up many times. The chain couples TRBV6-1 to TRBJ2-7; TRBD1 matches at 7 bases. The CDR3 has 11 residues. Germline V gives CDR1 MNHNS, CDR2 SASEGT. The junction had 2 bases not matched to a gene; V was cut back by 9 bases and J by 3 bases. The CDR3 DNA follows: TGTGCCAGTCGGACAGGCTACGAGCAGTACTTC. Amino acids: CASRTGYEQYF.

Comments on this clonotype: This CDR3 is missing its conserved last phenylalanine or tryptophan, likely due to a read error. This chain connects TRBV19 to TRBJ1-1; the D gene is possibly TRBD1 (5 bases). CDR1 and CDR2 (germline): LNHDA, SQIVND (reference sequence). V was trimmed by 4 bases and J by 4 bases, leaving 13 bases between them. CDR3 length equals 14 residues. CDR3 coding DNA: TGTGCCAGTAGTACTAAAGCAGGGATCACTGAAGCTTTCCTT. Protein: CASSTKAGITEAFL.

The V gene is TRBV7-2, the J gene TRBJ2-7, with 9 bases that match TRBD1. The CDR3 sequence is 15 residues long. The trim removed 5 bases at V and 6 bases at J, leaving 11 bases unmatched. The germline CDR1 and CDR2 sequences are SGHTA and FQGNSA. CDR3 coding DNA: TGTGCCAGCAGCCCCGGGACAGGGTCGAGGGGCGAGCAGTACTTC. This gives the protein CASSPGTGSRGEQYF.

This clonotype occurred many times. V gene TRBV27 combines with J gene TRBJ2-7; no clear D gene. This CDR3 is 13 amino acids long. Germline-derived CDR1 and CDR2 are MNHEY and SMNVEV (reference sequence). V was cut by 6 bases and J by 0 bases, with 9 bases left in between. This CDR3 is CASSFQSSYEQYF. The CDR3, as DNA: TGTGCCAGCAGCTTCCAAAGCTCCTACGAGCAGTACTTC.

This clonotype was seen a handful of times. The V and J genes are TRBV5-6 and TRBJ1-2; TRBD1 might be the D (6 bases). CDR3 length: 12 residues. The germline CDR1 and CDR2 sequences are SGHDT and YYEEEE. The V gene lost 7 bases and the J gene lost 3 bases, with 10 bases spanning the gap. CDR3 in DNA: TGTGCCAGCCGGGACAAGTACTATGGCTACACCTTC. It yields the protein CASRDKYYGYTF.

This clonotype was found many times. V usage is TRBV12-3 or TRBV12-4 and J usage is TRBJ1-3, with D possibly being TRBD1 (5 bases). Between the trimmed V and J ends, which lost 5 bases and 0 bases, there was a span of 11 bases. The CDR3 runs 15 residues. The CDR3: CASSADTSSGNTIYF. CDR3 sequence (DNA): TGTGCCAGCAGTGCGGACACGAGCTCTGGAAACACCATATATTTT.

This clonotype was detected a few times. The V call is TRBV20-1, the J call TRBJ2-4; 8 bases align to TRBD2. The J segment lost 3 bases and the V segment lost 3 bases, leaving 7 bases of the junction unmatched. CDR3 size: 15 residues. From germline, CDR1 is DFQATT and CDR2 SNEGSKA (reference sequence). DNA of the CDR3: TGCAGTGCTAGGGGGAGACTAGCGAGCAAAAACATTCAGTACTTC. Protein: CSARGRLASKNIQYF.

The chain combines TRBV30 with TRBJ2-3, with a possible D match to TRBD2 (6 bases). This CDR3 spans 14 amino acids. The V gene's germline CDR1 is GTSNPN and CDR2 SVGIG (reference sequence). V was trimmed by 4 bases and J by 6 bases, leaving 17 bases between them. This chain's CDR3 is CAWISGLGADTQYF. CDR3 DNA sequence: TGTGCCTGGATTAGCGGTCTCGGAGCGGATACGCAGTATTTT.

CDR3 protein: CASSLGGGGPNEQFF. The CDR3 DNA follows: TGTGCCAGCAGCCTAGGGGGGGGAGGGCCCAATGAGCAGTTCTTC. The chain uses TRBV7-3 and TRBJ2-1, with D tentatively TRBD2 (7 bases). Trimming stripped 5 bases from V and 6 bases from J, with 17 bases between. CDR1 is SGHTA and CDR2 is FQGTGA in the germline V gene. The CDR3 is 15 amino acids.

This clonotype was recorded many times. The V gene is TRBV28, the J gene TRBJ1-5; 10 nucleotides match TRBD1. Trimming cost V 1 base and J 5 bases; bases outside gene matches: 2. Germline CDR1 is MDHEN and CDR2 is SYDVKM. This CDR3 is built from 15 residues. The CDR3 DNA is TGTGCCAGCAGTTTATTGGGGACAGGGGATCAGCCCCAGCATTTT. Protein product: CASSLLGTGDQPQHF.

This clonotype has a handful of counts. The CDR3 DNA sequence: TGTGCCAGCAGCTTAGACGGGACAGGGTCAAACTATGGCTACACCTTC. Amino acids: CASSLDGTGSNYGYTF. V gene TRBV7-9 combines with J gene TRBJ1-2; 9 nucleotides agree with TRBD1. The CDR3 extends over 16 amino acids. The junction had 5 bases not matched to a gene; V was cut back by 1 base and J by 2 bases. CDR1 SEHNR and CDR2 FQNEAQ come from the germline V gene (reference sequence).

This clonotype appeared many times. The CDR3 region has the DNA TGTGCCAGCAGTTACGGCCAGTTAAACTATGGCTACACCTTC. This codes for CASSYGQLNYGYTF. V gene TRBV6-5 combines with J gene TRBJ1-2; D ambiguous. From germline, CDR1 is MNHEY and CDR2 SVGAGI. Trimming removed 2 bases from V and 2 bases from J, with 9 bases in between. This CDR3 has 14 residues.

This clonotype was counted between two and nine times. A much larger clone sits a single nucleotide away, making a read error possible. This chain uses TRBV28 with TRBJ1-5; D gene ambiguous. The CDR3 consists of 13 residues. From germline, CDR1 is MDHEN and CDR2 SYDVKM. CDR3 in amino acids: CVSSFTPNQPQHF. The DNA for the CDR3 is TGTGTCAGCAGTTTCACCCCCAATCAGCCCCAGCATTTT.

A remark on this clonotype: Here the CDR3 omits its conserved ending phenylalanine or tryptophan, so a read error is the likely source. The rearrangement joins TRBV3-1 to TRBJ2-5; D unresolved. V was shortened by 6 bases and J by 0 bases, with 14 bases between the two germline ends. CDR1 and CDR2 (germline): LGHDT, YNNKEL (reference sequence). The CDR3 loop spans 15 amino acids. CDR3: CASSRELVYQETQYS. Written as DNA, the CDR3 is TGTGCCAGCAGTCGAGAATTGGTATACCAAGAGACCCAGTACTCC.

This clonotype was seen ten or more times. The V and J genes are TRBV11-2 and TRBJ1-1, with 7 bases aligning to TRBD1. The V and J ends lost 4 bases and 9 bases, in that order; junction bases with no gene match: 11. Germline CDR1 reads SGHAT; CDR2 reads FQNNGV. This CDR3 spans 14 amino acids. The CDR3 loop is CASSSRTGGVQAFF. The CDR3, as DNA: TGTGCCAGCAGCTCGAGGACAGGCGGAGTCCAAGCTTTCTTT. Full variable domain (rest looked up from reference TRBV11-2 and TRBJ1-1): EAGVAQSPRYKIIEKRQSVAFWCNPISGHATLYWYQQILGQGPKLLIQFQNNGVVDDSQLPKDRFSAERLKGVDSTLKIQPAKLEDSAVYLCASSSRTGGVQAFFGQGTRLTVV.